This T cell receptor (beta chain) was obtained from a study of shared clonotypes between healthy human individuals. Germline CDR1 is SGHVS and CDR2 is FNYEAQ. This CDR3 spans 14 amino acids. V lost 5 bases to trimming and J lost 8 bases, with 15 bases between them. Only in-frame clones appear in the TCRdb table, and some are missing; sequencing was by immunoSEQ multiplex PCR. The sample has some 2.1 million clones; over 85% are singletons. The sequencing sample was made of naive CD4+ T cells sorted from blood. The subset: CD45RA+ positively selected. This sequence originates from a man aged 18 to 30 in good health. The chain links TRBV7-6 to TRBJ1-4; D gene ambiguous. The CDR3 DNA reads TGTGCCAGCAGCGCCGGGTCCATCGGAGAAAAACTGTTTTTT. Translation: CASSAGSIGEKLFF.